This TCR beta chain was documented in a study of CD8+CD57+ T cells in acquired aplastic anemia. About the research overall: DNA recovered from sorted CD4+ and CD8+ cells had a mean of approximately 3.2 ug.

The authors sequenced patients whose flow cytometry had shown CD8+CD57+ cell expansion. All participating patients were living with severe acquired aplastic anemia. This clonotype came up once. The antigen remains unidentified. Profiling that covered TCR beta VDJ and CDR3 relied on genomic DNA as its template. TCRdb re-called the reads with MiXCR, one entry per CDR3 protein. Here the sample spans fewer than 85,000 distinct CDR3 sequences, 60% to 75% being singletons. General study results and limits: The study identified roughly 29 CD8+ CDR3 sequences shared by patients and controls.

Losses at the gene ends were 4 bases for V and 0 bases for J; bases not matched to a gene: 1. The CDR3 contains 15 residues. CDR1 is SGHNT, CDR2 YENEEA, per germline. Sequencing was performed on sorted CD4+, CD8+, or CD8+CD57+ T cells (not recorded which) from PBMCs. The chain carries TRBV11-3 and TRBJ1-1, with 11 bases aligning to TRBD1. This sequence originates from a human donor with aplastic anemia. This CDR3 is CASSSGQGVNTEAFF. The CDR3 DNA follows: TGTGCCAGCAGCTCGGGACAGGGGGTGAACACTGAAGCTTTCTTT.